This T cell receptor (beta chain) originates from a study of blood T cell repertoires in COVID-19. Study information: Nucleic acid was either cDNA or gDNA, and it came from T cells, B-cell-depleted T cells, or PBMCs.

V gave up 4 bases and J gave up 4 bases; unmatched junction bases: 7. Germline V gives CDR1 LGHNA, CDR2 YNFKEQ. This CDR3 has 14 residues. Some clones are missing from TCRdb's copy, which holds only in-frame ones; the method was immunoSEQ multiplex PCR. The sample holds some 200,000 clones, approximately 86% seen once. The genes are TRBV4-2 and TRBJ2-7, with TRBD2 matching over 7 bases. The sequenced sample consisted of PBMCs or T cells enriched from blood (not recorded which). The source is a woman aged 30 to 39 who had recovered from COVID-19. CDR3 sequence: CASSPGGSMYEQYF. CDR3 nucleotide sequence: TGTGCCAGCAGCCCGGGGGGTAGTATGTACGAGCAGTACTTC.